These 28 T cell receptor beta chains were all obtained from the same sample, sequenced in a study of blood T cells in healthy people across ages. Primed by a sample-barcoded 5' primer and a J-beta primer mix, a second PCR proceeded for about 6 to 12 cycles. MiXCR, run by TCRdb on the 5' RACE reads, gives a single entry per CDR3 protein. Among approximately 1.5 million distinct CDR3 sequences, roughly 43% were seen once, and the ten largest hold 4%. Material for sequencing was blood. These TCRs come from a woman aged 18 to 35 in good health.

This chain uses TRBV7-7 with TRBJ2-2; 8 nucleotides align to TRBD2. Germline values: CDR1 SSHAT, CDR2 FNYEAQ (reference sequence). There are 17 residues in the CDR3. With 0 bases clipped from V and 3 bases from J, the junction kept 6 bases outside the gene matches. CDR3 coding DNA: TGTGCCAGCAGCTTAGCGGTGGCGGGAGGTGACACCGGGGAGCTGTTTTTT. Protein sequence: CASSLAVAGGDTGELFF.

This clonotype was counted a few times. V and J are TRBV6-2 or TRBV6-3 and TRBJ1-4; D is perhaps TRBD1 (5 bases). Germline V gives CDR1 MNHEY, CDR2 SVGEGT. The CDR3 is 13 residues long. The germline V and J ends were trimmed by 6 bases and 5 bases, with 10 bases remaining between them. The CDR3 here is CASRLGQNEKLFF. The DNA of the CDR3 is TGTGCCAGCAGACTCGGACAAAATGAAAAACTGTTTTTT.

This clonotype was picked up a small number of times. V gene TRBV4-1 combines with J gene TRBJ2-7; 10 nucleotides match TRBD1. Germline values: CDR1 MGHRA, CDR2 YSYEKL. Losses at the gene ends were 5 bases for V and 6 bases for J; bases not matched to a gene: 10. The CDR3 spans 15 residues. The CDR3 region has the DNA TGCGCCAGCAGCTCGGGGGGGACAGGGGCTGTCGAGCAGTACTTC. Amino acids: CASSSGGTGAVEQYF.

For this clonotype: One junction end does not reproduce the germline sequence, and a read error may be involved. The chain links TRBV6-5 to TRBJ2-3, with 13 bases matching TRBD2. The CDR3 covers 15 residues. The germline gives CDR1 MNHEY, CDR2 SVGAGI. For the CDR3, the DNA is TGTGCCCGCAGCTTACTAGCGGGGGGGTCAGATACGCAGTATTTT. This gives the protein CARSLLAGGSDTQYF.

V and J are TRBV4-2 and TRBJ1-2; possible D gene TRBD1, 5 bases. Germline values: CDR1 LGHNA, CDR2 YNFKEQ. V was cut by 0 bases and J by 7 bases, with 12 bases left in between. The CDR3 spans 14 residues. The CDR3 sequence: CASSQDGGPLGYTF. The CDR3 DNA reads TGTGCCAGCAGCCAAGATGGGGGACCCCTTGGCTACACCTTC.

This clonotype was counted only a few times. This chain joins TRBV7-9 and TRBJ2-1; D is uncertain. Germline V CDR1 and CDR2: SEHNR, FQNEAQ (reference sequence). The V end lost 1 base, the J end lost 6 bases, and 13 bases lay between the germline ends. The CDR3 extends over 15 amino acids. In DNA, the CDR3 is TGTGCCAGCAGCTTAGGTTACGGTAAGGGCAATGAGCAGTTCTTC. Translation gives CASSLGYGKGNEQFF.

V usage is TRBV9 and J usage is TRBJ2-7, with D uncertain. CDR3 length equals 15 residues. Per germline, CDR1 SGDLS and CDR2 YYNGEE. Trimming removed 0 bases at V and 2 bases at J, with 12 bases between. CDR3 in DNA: TGTGCCAGCAGCGTAGATTTAACTGCGACCTACGAGCAGTACTTC. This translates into CASSVDLTATYEQYF.

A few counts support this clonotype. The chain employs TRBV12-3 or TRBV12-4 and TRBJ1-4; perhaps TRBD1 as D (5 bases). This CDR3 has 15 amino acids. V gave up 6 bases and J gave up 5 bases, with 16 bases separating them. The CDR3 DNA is TGTGCCAGCAGAGACACCGGGACGGGAAATGAAAAACTGTTTTTT. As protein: CASRDTGTGNEKLFF.

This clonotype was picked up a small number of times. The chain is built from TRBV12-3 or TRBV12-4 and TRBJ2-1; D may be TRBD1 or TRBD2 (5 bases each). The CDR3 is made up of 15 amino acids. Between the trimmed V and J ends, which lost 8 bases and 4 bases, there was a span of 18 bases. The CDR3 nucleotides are TGTGCCAGCGGGGAGCGGAGCAAGGGGTACAATGAGCAGTTCTTC. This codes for CASGERSKGYNEQFF.

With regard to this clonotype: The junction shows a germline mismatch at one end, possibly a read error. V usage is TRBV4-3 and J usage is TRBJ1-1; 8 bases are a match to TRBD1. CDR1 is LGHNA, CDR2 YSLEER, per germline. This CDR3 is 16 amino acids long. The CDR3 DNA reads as TGCGCCAGCAGCCAAGATGTTCGGACAGGGAACGCTGAAGCTTTCTTT. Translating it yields CASSQDVRTGNAEAFF.

CDR3 in amino acids: CASRRQYTEAFF. CDR3 coding DNA: TGTGCCAGCAGGCGACAGTACACTGAAGCTTTCTTT. The J gene is TRBJ1-1, the V gene TRBV6-2 or TRBV6-3; D possibly corresponds to TRBD1 (5 bases). The CDR3 runs to 12 residues. The germline V gene has CDR1 MNHEY and CDR2 SVGEGT. The V and J ends lost 6 bases and 3 bases respectively, with 8 bases between them.

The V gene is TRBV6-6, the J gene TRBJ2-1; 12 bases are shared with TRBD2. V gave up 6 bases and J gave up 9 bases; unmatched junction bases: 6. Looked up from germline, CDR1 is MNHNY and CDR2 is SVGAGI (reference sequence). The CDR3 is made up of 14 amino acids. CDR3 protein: CASRRTSGVSEQFF. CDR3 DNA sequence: TGTGCCAGCAGGCGGACTAGCGGGGTATCTGAGCAGTTCTTC.

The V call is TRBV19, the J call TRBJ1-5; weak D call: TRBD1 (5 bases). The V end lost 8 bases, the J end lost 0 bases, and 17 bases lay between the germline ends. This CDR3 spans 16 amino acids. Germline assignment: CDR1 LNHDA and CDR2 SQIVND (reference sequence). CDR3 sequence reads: CASLRGPTYSNQPQHF. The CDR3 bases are TGTGCCAGTCTAAGGGGACCCACTTATAGCAATCAGCCCCAGCATTTT.

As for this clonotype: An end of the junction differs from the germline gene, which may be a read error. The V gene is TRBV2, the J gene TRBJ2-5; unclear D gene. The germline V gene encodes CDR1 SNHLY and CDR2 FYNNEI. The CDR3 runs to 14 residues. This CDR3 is CTSSDLVRQETQYF. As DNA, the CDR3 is TGTACCAGCAGTGACCTAGTACGCCAAGAGACCCAGTACTTC.

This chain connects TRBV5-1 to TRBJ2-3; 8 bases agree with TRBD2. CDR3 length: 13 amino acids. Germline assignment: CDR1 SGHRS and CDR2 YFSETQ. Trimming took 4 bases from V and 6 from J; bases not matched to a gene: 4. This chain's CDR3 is CASSAGGWDTQYF. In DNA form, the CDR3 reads TGCGCCAGCAGCGCGGGAGGATGGGATACGCAGTATTTT.

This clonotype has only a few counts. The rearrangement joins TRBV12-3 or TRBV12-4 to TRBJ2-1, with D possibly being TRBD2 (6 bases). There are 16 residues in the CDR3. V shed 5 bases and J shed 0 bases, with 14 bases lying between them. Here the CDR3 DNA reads TGTGCCAGCAGTCCTTCCCTGCGGGGCTCCTACAATGAGCAGTTCTTC. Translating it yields CASSPSLRGSYNEQFF.

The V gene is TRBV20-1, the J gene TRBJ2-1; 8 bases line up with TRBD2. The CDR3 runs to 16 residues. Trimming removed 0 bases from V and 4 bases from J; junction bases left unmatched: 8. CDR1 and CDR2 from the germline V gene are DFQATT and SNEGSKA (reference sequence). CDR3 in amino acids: CSARDQRGLDYNEQFF. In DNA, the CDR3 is TGCAGTGCTAGAGATCAGCGGGGGCTGGATTACAATGAGCAGTTCTTC.

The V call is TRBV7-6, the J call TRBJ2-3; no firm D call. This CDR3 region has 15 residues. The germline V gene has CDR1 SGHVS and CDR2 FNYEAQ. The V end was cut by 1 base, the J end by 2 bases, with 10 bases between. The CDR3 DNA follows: TGTGCCAGCAGCTTAGTTGCACTCAACACAGATACGCAGTATTTT. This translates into CASSLVALNTDTQYF.

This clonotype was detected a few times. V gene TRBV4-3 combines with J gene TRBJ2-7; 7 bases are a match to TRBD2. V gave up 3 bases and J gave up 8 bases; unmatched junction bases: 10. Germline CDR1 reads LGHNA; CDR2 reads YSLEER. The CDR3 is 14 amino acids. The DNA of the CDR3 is TGCGCCAGCAGCCAGGGGACTACCCCGTCTCAGCAGTACTTC. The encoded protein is CASSQGTTPSQQYF.

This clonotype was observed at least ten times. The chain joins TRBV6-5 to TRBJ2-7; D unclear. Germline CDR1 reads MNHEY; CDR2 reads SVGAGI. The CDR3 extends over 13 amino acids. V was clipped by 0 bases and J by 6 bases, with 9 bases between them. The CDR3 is CASSYSIGSEQYF. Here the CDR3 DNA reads TGTGCCAGCAGTTACTCTATAGGAAGCGAGCAGTACTTC.

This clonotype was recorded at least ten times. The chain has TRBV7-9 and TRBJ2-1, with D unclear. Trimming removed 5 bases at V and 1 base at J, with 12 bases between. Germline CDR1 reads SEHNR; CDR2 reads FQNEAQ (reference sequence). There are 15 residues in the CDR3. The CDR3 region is CASSPFGSSYNEQFF. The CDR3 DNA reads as TGTGCCAGCAGCCCTTTCGGATCTTCCTACAATGAGCAGTTCTTC.

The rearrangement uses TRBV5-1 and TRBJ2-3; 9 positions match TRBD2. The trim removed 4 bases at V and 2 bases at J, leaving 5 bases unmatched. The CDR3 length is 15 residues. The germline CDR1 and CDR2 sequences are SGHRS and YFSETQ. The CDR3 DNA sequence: TGCGCCAGCAGCGGGACTAGCAGACACACAGATACGCAGTATTTT. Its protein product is CASSGTSRHTDTQYF.

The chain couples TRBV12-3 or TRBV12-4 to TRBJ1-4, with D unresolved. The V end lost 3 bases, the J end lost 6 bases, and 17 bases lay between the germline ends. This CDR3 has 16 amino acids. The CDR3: CASSFTSAGWDEKLFF. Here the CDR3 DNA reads TGTGCCAGCAGTTTCACGAGTGCGGGGTGGGATGAAAAACTGTTTTTT.

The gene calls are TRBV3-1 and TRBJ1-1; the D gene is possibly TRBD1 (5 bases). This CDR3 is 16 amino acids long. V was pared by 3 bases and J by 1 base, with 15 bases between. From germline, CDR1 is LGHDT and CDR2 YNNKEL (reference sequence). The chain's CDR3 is CASSHLSGTGNTEAFF. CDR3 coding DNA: TGTGCCAGCAGCCATCTCTCAGGGACGGGGAACACTGAAGCTTTCTTT.

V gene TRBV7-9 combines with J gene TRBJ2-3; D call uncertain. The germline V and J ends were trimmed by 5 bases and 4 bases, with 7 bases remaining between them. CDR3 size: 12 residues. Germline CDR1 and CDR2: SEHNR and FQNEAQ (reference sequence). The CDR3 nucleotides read TGTGCCAGCAGCGGCAATTCAGATACGCAGTATTTT. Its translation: CASSGNSDTQYF.

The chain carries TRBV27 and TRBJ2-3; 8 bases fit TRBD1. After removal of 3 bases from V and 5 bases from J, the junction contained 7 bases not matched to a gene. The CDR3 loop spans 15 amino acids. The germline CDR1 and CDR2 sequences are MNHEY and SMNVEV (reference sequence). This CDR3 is CASSFLQGVVDTQYF. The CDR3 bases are TGTGCCAGCAGTTTCCTACAGGGGGTGGTAGATACGCAGTATTTT.

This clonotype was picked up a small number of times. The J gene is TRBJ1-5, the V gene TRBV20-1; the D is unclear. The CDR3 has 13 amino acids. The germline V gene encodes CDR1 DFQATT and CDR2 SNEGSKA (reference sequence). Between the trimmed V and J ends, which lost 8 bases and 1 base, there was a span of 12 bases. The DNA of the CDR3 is TGCAGTTCCCTAGTAGACAGCAATCAGCCCCAGCATTTT. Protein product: CSSLVDSNQPQHF.

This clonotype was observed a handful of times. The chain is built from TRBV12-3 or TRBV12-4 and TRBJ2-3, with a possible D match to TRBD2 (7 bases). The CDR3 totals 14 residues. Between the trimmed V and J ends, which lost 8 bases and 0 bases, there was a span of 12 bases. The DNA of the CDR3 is TGTGCCAGCCGCGGGGGCATGAGCACAGATACGCAGTATTTT. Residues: CASRGGMSTDTQYF.